Listed here are 24 T cell receptor beta chains from one sample, sequenced in a study of regulatory T cells in long-lasting Graves disease. The sample's time point: persistent/refractory GD, antithyroid drugs over 5 years with positive TRAb. Generation of the TCR library employed RNA extracted from PBMCs. Combining iRepertoire HTBI primers with Arm-PCR of CDR3 regions, the authors built TCR beta libraries. MiXCR, run by TCRdb on the multiplex PCR reads, gives a single entry per CDR3 protein. The sample shows hundreds of thousands of distinct CDR3 sequences, approximately 29% of them seen only once. The sequences come from peripheral blood mononuclear cells (PBMCs), collected when the disease was refractory, from a patient treated with antithyroid drugs. Receptor source: a female donor with Graves disease.

This sequence joins TRBV5-6 and TRBJ2-7; D may be TRBD1 (6 bases). This CDR3 has 17 residues. Between the trimmed V and J ends, which lost 0 bases and 7 bases, there was a span of 23 bases. Germline assignment: CDR1 SGHDT and CDR2 YYEEEE. For the CDR3, the DNA is TGTGCCAGCAGCTTGGGCGGTGGGCAGGGGATCTCTGGGGAGCAGTACTTC. This translates into CASSLGGGQGISGEQYF.

This clonotype was observed a handful of times. V and J are TRBV29-1 and TRBJ1-2; weak D call: TRBD1 (6 bases). V was trimmed by 2 bases and J by 8 bases, leaving 12 bases between them. This CDR3 has 12 residues. CDR1 is SQVTM and CDR2 is ANQGSEA in the germline V gene. DNA of the CDR3: TGCAGCGTTGAACCCGGGGGCAGCGGCTACACCTTC. Translated: CSVEPGGSGYTF.

This chain connects TRBV25-1 to TRBJ2-7, with 7 bases identical to TRBD2. This CDR3 has 15 residues. V lost 1 base and J lost 0; bases outside the gene matches: 3. CDR1 and CDR2 (germline): MGHDK, SYGVNS. CDR3 nucleotides: TGTGCCAGCAGTGAATGGGGCGGGAGCTCCTACGAGCAGTACTTC. Translating it yields CASSEWGGSSYEQYF.

About this clonotype itself: A much larger clone differs from this one at a single base, so this may be a read error. This chain links TRBV28 with TRBJ1-2; the D is unclear. The CDR3 covers 14 residues. The germline V gene encodes CDR1 MDHEN and CDR2 SYDVKM. As DNA, the CDR3 is TGTGCCAGCAGTTTATTGGAACGGCAGTACGGCTACGCCTTC. The encoded protein is CASSLLERQYGYAF.

This sequence joins TRBV6-1 and TRBJ2-7, with 7 positions matching TRBD2. The germline V gene has CDR1 MNHNS and CDR2 SASEGT. V lost 7 bases, J lost 3 bases, and 9 bases stayed unmatched. This CDR3 region has 14 residues. The CDR3 DNA reads TGTGCCAGCAATCTTAATCTAGCGGTCTACGAGCAGTACTTC. This gives the protein CASNLNLAVYEQYF.

This clonotype appeared a few times. The gene calls are TRBV14 and TRBJ2-4, with D hard to call. V was clipped by 0 bases and J by 2 bases, with 8 bases between them. The CDR3 runs 15 residues. Germline CDR1 SGHDN, CDR2 FVKESK. Written as DNA, the CDR3 is TGTGCCAGCAGCCAAGACGGGTTTCCCAAAAACATTCAGTACTTC. This sequence encodes CASSQDGFPKNIQYF.

V and J are TRBV28 and TRBJ1-5; 8 nucleotides align to TRBD1. V shed 6 bases, J shed 6 bases, and the junction held 13 bases outside the gene matches. The germline gives CDR1 MDHEN, CDR2 SYDVKM. The CDR3 spans 16 residues. The CDR3 here is CASRGGRQGAIQPQHF. In DNA form, the CDR3 reads TGTGCCAGCAGGGGGGGTAGGCAGGGGGCAATTCAGCCCCAGCATTTT.

The rearrangement links TRBV20-1 to TRBJ1-1, with D uncertain. The CDR3 extends over 16 amino acids. Germline V gene data show CDR1 as DFQATT and CDR2 as SNEGSKA (reference sequence). V lost 4 bases and J lost 7, with 25 bases in between. CDR3 DNA sequence: TGCAGTGCTAAGTTTCCGGGCTCACAATCGGCGGTTGAAGCTTTCTTT. Amino acids: CSAKFPGSQSAVEAFF.

V is TRBV20-1 and J is TRBJ2-7; no definite D call. This CDR3 region has 14 residues. Germline CDR1 is DFQATT and CDR2 is SNEGSKA (reference sequence). Deletions cut 3 bases from V and 3 bases from J, with 15 bases between. Here the CDR3 reads CSASTFEAGYEQYF. CDR3 nucleotide sequence: TGCAGTGCTAGTACCTTTGAGGCCGGCTACGAGCAGTACTTC.

This clonotype was observed a single time. Germline is not matched at one junction end, which may reflect a read error. V usage is TRBV2 and J usage is TRBJ2-2; tentatively, D is TRBD2 (5 bases). The CDR3 totals 14 residues. In germline, CDR1 is SNHLY, CDR2 FYNNEI. The CDR3 protein is CASSGQAIAGELVF. CDR3 bases: TGTGCCAGCAGTGGGCAGGCCATAGCCGGGGAGCTGGTTTTT.

The V gene is TRBV12-3 or TRBV12-4, the J gene TRBJ2-2; 9 bases match TRBD2. V was clipped by 3 bases and J by 7 bases; unmatched bases: 9. The CDR3 spans 16 residues. CDR3: CASSLAGGRAIGELFF. In nucleotides, the CDR3 is TGTGCCAGCAGTTTGGCTGGCGGGAGGGCCATCGGGGAGCTGTTTTTT.

In its sample, this clonotype was seen many times. J is TRBJ1-2 and V is TRBV27; D gene uncertain. Germline CDR1 reads MNHEY; CDR2 reads SMNVEV (reference sequence). This CDR3 is 13 amino acids long. With 3 bases removed from V and 3 bases from J, the gap between germline ends came to 8 bases. The CDR3 DNA is TGTGCCAGCAGTTTCCGGGTGGACTATGGCTACACCTTC. Translating gives CASSFRVDYGYTF.

In this sample, this clonotype turned up many times. The rearrangement links TRBV2 to TRBJ1-1; TRBD1 aligns across 9 bases. This CDR3 spans 13 amino acids. V was pared by 4 bases and J by 11 bases, with 8 bases of the junction left unmatched. CDR1 is SNHLY and CDR2 is FYNNEI in the germline V gene. The CDR3 sequence: CASSGTGAFSAFF. CDR3 nucleotide sequence: TGTGCCAGCAGTGGGACAGGGGCTTTTAGCGCTTTCTTT.

CDR3 sequence: CSLQYPGTSGRPSYNEQFF. The CDR3 DNA is TGCAGTCTCCAGTACCCAGGGACTAGCGGGAGGCCTTCCTACAATGAGCAGTTCTTC. The chain carries TRBV20-1 and TRBJ2-5; the match to TRBD2 covers 15 bases. Judging by the DNA end, TRBJ2-1 fits better; the J call may be wrong. The CDR3 spans 19 residues. Germline-derived CDR1 and CDR2 are DFQATT and SNEGSKA (reference sequence).

This clonotype has ten or more counts. V is TRBV11-2 and J is TRBJ1-1; D gene uncertain. V gave up 1 base and J gave up 1 base, with 7 bases separating them. The germline gives CDR1 SGHAT, CDR2 FQNNGV. This CDR3 contains 14 residues. CDR3 in amino acids: CASSLARANTEAFF. CDR3 nucleotides: TGTGCCAGCAGCTTAGCCCGAGCGAACACTGAAGCTTTCTTT. The full variable domain, completed using reference TRBV11-2 and TRBJ1-1, is EAGVAQSPRYKIIEKRQSVAFWCNPISGHATLYWYQQILGQGPKLLIQFQNNGVVDDSQLPKDRFSAERLKGVDSTLKIQPAKLEDSAVYLCASSLARANTEAFFGQGTRLTVV.

This chain links TRBV5-1 with TRBJ1-1; D gene ambiguous. The CDR3 runs to 13 residues. Trimming removed 5 bases at V and 4 bases at J, with 12 bases between. Germline V gene lookup returns CDR1 SGHRS and CDR2 YFSETQ. The CDR3 is CASREEELTEAFF. CDR3 DNA sequence: TGCGCCAGCAGGGAGGAGGAACTCACTGAAGCTTTCTTT.

As concerns this clonotype: Since the CDR3 does not end with the conserved phenylalanine or tryptophan, this likely comes from a read error. It is unclear where the CDR3 begins or ends on the DNA, so no DNA is shown, and the CDR3 is as TCRdb lists it. The chain links TRBV2 to TRBJ2-3; the table's D call of TRBD2 was not tested on the DNA. Germline CDR1 is SNHLY and CDR2 is FYNNEI. The CDR3 sequence runs 13 residues, both termini included. CDR3 region: CASSEARGRTLVP.

This clonotype was detected ten times or more. V gene TRBV11-2 combines with J gene TRBJ2-5; 10 bases agree with TRBD1. This CDR3 has 15 amino acids. The ends lost 5 bases at V and 5 bases at J; junction bases unmatched: 8. Germline lookup yields CDR1 SGHAT and CDR2 FQNNGV. The CDR3 region has the DNA TGTGCCAGCAGCCCGGTGACAGGGGGCGCGGAGACCCAGTACTTC. Translated: CASSPVTGGAETQYF.

This clonotype turned up a few times. The rearrangement uses TRBV29-1 and TRBJ2-7; 8 nucleotides agree with TRBD1. The CDR3 is 13 amino acids. J gave up 4 bases and V 1 base, and 3 bases lay outside the gene matches. The germline CDR1 and CDR2 sequences are SQVTM and ANQGSEA. The CDR3 region has the DNA TGCAGCGTTGAAGTCAGGGGGCGGTACGAGCAGTACTTC. It is translated as CSVEVRGRYEQYF.

The rearrangement joins TRBV7-9 to TRBJ1-6; 7 positions agree with TRBD1. Per germline, CDR1 SEHNR and CDR2 FQNEAQ (reference sequence). The J segment lost 8 bases and the V segment lost 5 bases, leaving 9 bases of the junction unmatched. There are 15 residues in the CDR3. CDR3 sequence: CASSPQGTADSPLHF. CDR3 nucleotide sequence: TGTGCCAGCAGCCCACAGGGGACGGCGGATTCACCCCTCCACTTT.

This chain uses TRBV19 with TRBJ2-7; possible D gene TRBD1, 6 bases. The CDR3 consists of 13 residues. Germline assignment: CDR1 LNHDA and CDR2 SQIVND (reference sequence). V dropped 7 bases and J dropped 4 bases, with 14 bases sitting between them. The CDR3 nucleotides read TGTGCCAGTAAACAGGGCTCAGGTTACGAGCAGTACTTC. Residues: CASKQGSGYEQYF.

This clonotype has just a few counts. The genes are TRBV29-1 and TRBJ1-1; a weak D match, TRBD1 (5 bases). The CDR3 runs 13 residues. CDR1 and CDR2 from the germline V gene are SQVTM and ANQGSEA. V lost 5 bases, J lost 7 bases, and 17 bases lay in between. The CDR3 coding sequence is TGCAGCGTTACCCGACGGGGCCGCAATGAAGCTTTCTTT. Its translation: CSVTRRGRNEAFF.

This clonotype was seen a handful of times. The chain couples TRBV5-1 to TRBJ1-1; the D gene is possibly TRBD1 (5 bases). From germline, CDR1 is SGHRS and CDR2 YFSETQ. This CDR3 comprises 13 residues. V lost 6 bases, J lost 1 base, and 10 bases lay in between. The CDR3 protein is CASMGTENTEAFF. For the CDR3, the DNA is TGCGCCAGCATGGGGACGGAGAACACTGAAGCTTTCTTT.

At least ten counts were recorded for this clonotype. The genes are TRBV2 and TRBJ2-5; maybe TRBD2 (5 bases). Germline V lookup: CDR1 SNHLY, CDR2 FYNNEI. The CDR3 loop spans 14 amino acids. Trimming left V 5 bases short and J 4 bases short, with 14 bases between. CDR3 loop: CASSSDSGAETQYF. In DNA form, the CDR3 reads TGTGCCAGCAGTTCGGACTCCGGAGCAGAGACCCAGTACTTC.